What follows is one T cell receptor beta chain and its context. TCRdb's copy holds only in-frame clones and misses some; the assay was immunoSEQ multiplex PCR. Among 150,000 or so clones, approximately 88% were seen once, and the ten largest hold over 4%. This sample is part of a study of blood T cell repertoires in COVID-19. CDR1 SGHDT and CDR2 YYEEEE come from the germline V gene. The CDR3 is 15 residues long. V dropped 0 bases and J dropped 1 base, with 10 bases sitting between them. The genes are TRBV5-6 and TRBJ1-1, with D unclear. This clonotype was obtained from a man aged 65 to 79 who had been exposed to COVID-19. Sample: PBMCs or T cells enriched from blood (not recorded which). CDR3 coding DNA: TGTGCCAGCAGCTTGGGGCCTGGCACGAACACTGAAGCTTTCTTT. Its translation: CASSLGPGTNTEAFF. The entire variable domain, with the rest obtained from reference TRBV5-6 and TRBJ1-1, is as follows: DAGVTQSPTHLIKTRGQQVTLRCSPKSGHDTVSWYQQALGQGPQFIFQYYEEEERQRGNFPDRFSGHQFPNYSSELNVNALLLGDSALYLCASSLGPGTNTEAFFGQGTRLTVV.